The TCR beta chain under discussion was sequenced for a study of long-term antiretroviral therapy in people with HIV. Study context: The 2015 immediate-ART recommendation was preceded by the earliest samples by about a decade.

An immunoSEQ assay, version v3.0, was performed at survey level. The assay was immunoSEQ multiplex PCR, and TCRdb's table has in-frame clones only and misses some. The data hold some 18,000 clones, with more than 60% observed a single time. Trimming took off 1 base at V and 12 bases at J, with 16 bases between the two ends. CDR1 SEHNR and CDR2 FQNEAQ come from the germline V gene (reference sequence). CDR3 length: 14 residues. As concerns this clone: The antigen is undetermined.

Study outcomes and limitations: Pre-ART clonal expansions dominated every time point's repertoire. Patients on ART gained diversity, which nonetheless stayed below transplant donor controls.

This sequence was found in a man in his thirties or forties with HIV. The specimen was unsorted PBMCs, collected approximately 2.1 years before starting antiretroviral therapy. This rearrangement joins TRBV7-9 to TRBJ2-1; maybe TRBD2 (5 bases). The CDR3 DNA is TGTGCCAGCAGCTTAGAGTCGGGGAGCGGCGGGCAGTTCTTC. It translates to CASSLESGSGGQFF.